Listed below are T cell receptor beta chains from one sample, sequenced in a study of OX40 agonist ivuxolimab in advanced cancers. Sequencing used immunoSEQ multiplex PCR; TCRdb keeps in-frame clones, though not all of them. The sample holds 70,000 to 95,000 clones, 80% to 90% seen once. The sequences come from CD4+ or CD8+ T cells sorted from blood, collected in a trial of the OX40 agonist ivuxolimab. All receptors come from an adult with an advanced solid tumor such as melanoma, head and neck, liver or kidney cancer. The CDR3 runs from the conserved cysteine through the conserved F or W. A D gene is named only where the DNA matches it firmly. Not every row has a clone size; where given, it reads once, few, many or a size class.

J	V	size	D	DNA	CDR3
TRBJ1-4	TRBV4-1	.	TRBD1	TGCGCCAGCAGCCAACCCCGACAGGGTGCAACTAATGAAAAACTGTTTTTT	CASSQPRQGATNEKLFF
TRBJ2-3	TRBV4-1	.	TRBD2	TGCGCCAGCAGCCAATTAGGACTAGCAATCTCAGATACGCAGTATTTT	CASSQLGLAISDTQYF
TRBJ2-7	TRBV4-3	.	TRBD2	TGCGCCAGCAGCAGATGGACCTCCGGGACTAGCGGTGACGAGCAGTACTTC	CASSRWTSGTSGDEQYF
TRBJ1-1	TRBV11-2	.	.	TGTGCCAGCAGCCCCCGGGGCACTGAAGCTTTCTTT	CASSPRGTEAFF
TRBJ1-6	TRBV14	.	.	TGTGCCAGCAGCCAAATATATTTATCAGGAGGAGATTCACCCCTCCACTTT	CASSQIYLSGGDSPLHF
TRBJ1-5	TRBV7-3	.	.	TGTGCCAGCACAGGGTCGGGCAATCAGCCCCAGCATTTT	CASTGSGNQPQHF
TRBJ1-4	TRBV5-1	.	.	TGCGCCAGCGGACCCGACAGGCTGAGGAATGAAAAACTGTTTTTT	CASGPDRLRNEKLFF
TRBJ2-1	TRBV30	.	TRBD2	TGTGCCTGGAGCCCGGGACTAGCGGGGGGGCGGCAGTTCTTC	CAWSPGLAGGRQFF
TRBJ2-7	TRBV7-6	.	TRBD1	TGTGCCAGCACCCCGACAGGGGAAGAGCAGTACTTC	CASTPTGEEQYF
TRBJ2-3	TRBV19	once	TRBD1	TGTGCCAGTAGTATAGACGGACAGGGCCCTCTGGCCACAGATACGCAGTATTTT	CASSIDGQGPLATDTQYF
TRBJ1-1	TRBV6-1	.	TRBD1	TGTGCCAGCGAGGGGGCGACTGAAGCTTTCTTT	CASEGATEAFF
TRBJ1-5	TRBV2	.	TRBD1	TGTGCCAGCAGTTCCGGGACAGCTGAGTATAGCAATCAGCCCCAGCATTTT	CASSSGTAEYSNQPQHF
TRBJ2-7	TRBV5-1	once	.	TGCGCCAGACCGAATGATACGACACGAAACTACGAGCAGTACTTC	CARPNDTTRNYEQYF
TRBJ1-5	TRBV5-8	.	TRBD1	TGTGCCAGCAGCTTGGGACAGGGGGGGAGGTCCCAGCATTTT	CASSLGQGGRSQHF
TRBJ1-1	TRBV6-6	.	TRBD1	TGTGCTGGGACAGGGTCCATGAACACTGAAGCTTTCTTT	CAGTGSMNTEAFF
TRBJ1-1	TRBV5-1	.	.	TGCGCCAGCAGCTTGGAGGGCAGCCACCAATTCGAAGCTTTCTTT	CASSLEGSHQFEAFF
TRBJ2-7	TRBV29-1	.	TRBD1	TGCAGCGTTGACGGACAGGGTGGGGACGAGCAGTACTTC	CSVDGQGGDEQYF
TRBJ1-5	TRBV7-3	.	.	TGTGCCAGCAGTTCAGGACGGTATAGCAATCAGCCCCAGCATTTT	CASSSGRYSNQPQHF
TRBJ1-1	TRBV5-6	.	TRBD1	TGTGCCAGCAGCCGGACAGGGGGCCTTACTGAAGCTTTCTTT	CASSRTGGLTEAFF
TRBJ1-1	TRBV7-9	.	.	TGTGCCAGCAGCCGCCAAATAAACACTGAAGCTTTCTTT	CASSRQINTEAFF
TRBJ2-1	TRBV5-1	.	TRBD1	TGCGCCAGCAGCTTGGCCGCTGGGACAGGGATCTACAATGAGCAGTTCTTC	CASSLAAGTGIYNEQFF
TRBJ2-5	TRBV30	.	TRBD2	TGTGCCTGGAGTCCTAACGCGGGGGTAGGGGAGACCCAGTACTTC	CAWSPNAGVGETQYF
TRBJ2-2	TRBV5-6	.	TRBD1	TGTGCCAGCAGCTTCCGGACAGGGACGAACACCGGGGAGCTGTTTTTT	CASSFRTGTNTGELFF
TRBJ1-1	TRBV12-2	.	.	TGTGCAGTTTCTGAAGTGGGGCAGTTAAACAACACTGAAGCTTTCTTT	CAVSEVGQLNNTEAFF
TRBJ2-7	TRBV30	.	TRBD1	TGTGCCTGGCGCACAGGGGTCTACGAGCAGTACTTC	CAWRTGVYEQYF
TRBJ2-5	TRBV19	.	.	TGTGCCAGTATGGAGGGGGAGACCCAGTACTTC	CASMEGETQYF